The sequence of this T cell receptor beta chain was determined in a study of vaccination and CD4 T cells after COVID-19. For the study at large: Across the group, participants received two doses of either BNT162b2 or mRNA-1273 vaccine.

Treatment given: roughly 10-day PBMC culture with coronavirus spike peptide pools or control peptides (ViraFEST assay). With V trimmed by 4 bases and J by 0 bases, 3 bases remained unmatched. Germline lookup yields CDR1 SQVTM and CDR2 ANQGSEA. The CDR3 is 14 amino acids. An Oncomine TCR Beta short-read assay was used to sequence the DNA from cultured CD4+ T cells. Genomic DNA was extracted from cultured CD4+ T cells. TCRdb reprocessed the PCR reads via MiXCR and lists one record per CDR3 protein. Of under 25,000 distinct CDR3 sequences listed, 20% to 25% are singletons. In regard to this clonotype: Its antigen is not known.

The TCR comes from a human donor with COVID-19. The rearrangement links TRBV29-1 to TRBJ2-3; 8 positions match TRBD2. The sequencing input was cultured CD4+ T cells from blood. The CDR3 reads CSVAAGASTDTQYF. As DNA, the CDR3 is TGCAGCGTTGCAGCGGGGGCCAGCACAGATACGCAGTATTTT.